Following are 6 T cell receptor beta chains from one sample sequenced in a study of regulatory T cells in long-lasting Graves disease. Indicated time point: newly diagnosed GD, antithyroid drugs for less than 3 months. The TCR library was made from RNA extracted from PBMCs. Investigators prepared the TCR beta libraries by applying iRepertoire HTBI primers and Arm-PCR of CDR3 regions. TCRdb ran MiXCR on the multiplex PCR reads and lists one entry per CDR3 protein. The table lists 350,000 to 400,000 distinct CDR3 sequences, about a sixth of them singletons. These data were also reused for a study on T cells in Graves' hyperthyroidism and ophthalmopathy.

The sample here was peripheral blood mononuclear cells (PBMCs), taken at new diagnosis, from a patient treated with antithyroid drugs. The receptors were gathered from a woman between 18 and 30 years old with Graves disease.

The chain employs TRBV12-3 or TRBV12-4 and TRBJ2-2; D is undetermined. The ends were cut back, 8 bases at V and 9 bases at J, with 4 bases in the middle. The CDR3 contains 9 residues. The CDR3, as DNA: TGTGCCAGCGGGTGGGAGCTGTTTTTT. Amino acid sequence: CASGWELFF.

This clonotype was seen ten or more times. The chain employs TRBV11-3 and TRBJ2-3; TRBD2 matches 9 bases. CDR3 length: 16 residues. The V segment lost 8 bases and the J segment 2 bases; nucleotides outside the gene matches: 11. Germline V gene sequence: CDR1 SGHNT, CDR2 YENEEA. In nucleotides, the CDR3 is TGTGCCAGCTCGGGGATTAGCGGGAGAGACACAGATACGCAGTATTTT. As protein: CASSGISGRDTDTQYF.

This clonotype occurred many times. The V and J genes are TRBV7-9 and TRBJ2-5; 10 bases fit TRBD1. V was pared by 5 bases and J by 5 bases, with 8 bases of the junction left unmatched. This CDR3 contains 15 residues. Germline CDR1 and CDR2: SEHNR and FQNEAQ (reference sequence). CDR3 in DNA: TGTGCCAGCAGCCACCGGGACAGGGGTATGGAGACCCAGTACTTC. Its protein is CASSHRDRGMETQYF. The whole variable domain, remainder taken from reference TRBV7-9 and TRBJ2-5, is DTGVSQNPRHKITKRGQNVTFRCDPISEHNRLYWYRQTLGQGPEFLTYFQNEAQLEKSRLLSDRFSAERPKGSFSTLEIQRTEQGDSAMYLCASSHRDRGMETQYFGPGTRLLVL.

This clonotype was seen ten or more times. This chain connects TRBV5-4 to TRBJ1-1; 9 nucleotides match TRBD1. The germline V gene encodes CDR1 SGHNT and CDR2 YYREEE (reference sequence). There are 14 residues in the CDR3. After removal of 5 bases from V and 7 bases from J, the junction contained 9 bases not matched to a gene. CDR3 region: CASRLQGAQGEAFF. The CDR3 nucleotides read TGTGCCAGCAGGTTACAGGGGGCGCAGGGTGAAGCTTTCTTT.

This clonotype was detected many times. J is TRBJ1-2 and V is TRBV6-2 or TRBV6-3, with 7 bases matching TRBD1. Germline CDR1 and CDR2: MNHEY and SVGEGT. The CDR3 is 14 amino acids. V lost 5 bases and J lost 3; bases outside the gene matches: 6. This CDR3 is CASSGSTGYYGYTF. The CDR3 DNA is TGTGCCAGCAGTGGATCGACAGGGTACTATGGCTACACCTTC.

The CDR3 is CASSQDSGTGGETQYF. CDR3 bases: TGCGCCAGCAGCCAAGATAGTGGGACAGGGGGGGAGACCCAGTACTTC. The gene calls are TRBV4-1 and TRBJ2-5; 11 nucleotides agree with TRBD1. The CDR3 extends over 16 amino acids. With 0 bases clipped from V and 5 bases from J, the junction kept 5 bases outside the gene matches. Germline V lookup: CDR1 MGHRA, CDR2 YSYEKL.